The text below deals with one T cell receptor beta chain. The antigen this receptor binds is unknown. Per-base quality was not reported, and no clone a single base away is much larger than it. The data belong to a study of blood T cell repertoires in COVID-19 (TCRdb year 2020). A note on the overall study: Samples covering the acute and convalescent phases of COVID-19 were provided by collaborators in the United States, Italy and Spain. The prospective study material was composed of cDNA or gDNA derived from T cells, B-cell-depleted T cells, or PBMCs. Deeply sampled blood TCRbeta repertoires from subjects exposed to, actively infected with, or recovered from COVID-19 were included in the dataset. A freely available public database, intended as a resource for researchers studying the immune response to SARS-CoV-2, is where the repertoires were released. Samples came from the ongoing ImmuneRACE study (first 160 participants) plus 1,254 subjects from 6 global collaborators. A de-identified subject ID, COVID-19 status, age in years and sex were almost always included in the sample metadata. Where HLA class I and class II types were available, the types were taken from metadata supplied by the sample provider, not from assay-based typing.

The immunoSEQ Assay, a bias-controlled multiplex PCR, was used to amplify TCRbeta CDR3 regions from genomic DNA. Concerning the study's data processing: The number of nucleated cells in each sample was estimated from the amplification of reference gene primers within the assay. Sequence reads were collapsed and filtered to measure the absolute abundance of every unique TCRbeta CDR3 rearrangement. Productive Simpson clonality was computed per sample as the square root of Simpson's diversity index over productive rearrangements. This immuneACCESS table, as held by TCRdb, lists in-frame sequences with V and J called but not all clones. Of the missing ones, under half trace to an unresolved V gene in checked studies; the others have no known cause. The DNA gave D and trimming, while V, J and clone size come from that table. The sample table contains about 150,000 clones; only one count was recorded for 82% of them. The ten most abundant clones make up 10% to 13% of the sample.

What the work shows at the level of the full study, not this receptor alone: Clinical and demographic metadata were provided uncurated, with the amount varying by source and participant.

V sheds 3 bases and J sheds 4 bases, leaving 11 bases between their ends. CDR1 and CDR2 are drawn from the germline V gene: SGDLS, YYNGEE. Including the terminal cysteine and phenylalanine, the CDR3 comprises 14 residues. The only DNA kept is the CDR3, 42 bases in frame from the first base. Whole blood was collected in K2EDTA tubes by collaborating institutions according to the institutions' own protocols. For TCRbeta analysis, collaborators shipped samples in one of three forms: frozen whole blood, isolated PBMCs, or DNA extracted from either of those sample types. Sequences were obtained from peripheral blood. The sequence derives from a woman aged 80 or over with active or convalescent COVID-19. The V and J genes are TRBV9 and TRBJ1-3; no D segment can be confidently identified. CDR3 region: CASSAAGTGNTIYF. The nucleotide sequence reads TGTGCCAGCAGCGCCGCGGGTACCGGAAACACCATATATTTT.